This T cell receptor beta chain was recorded in a study of OX40 agonist ivuxolimab in advanced cancers. With regard to the full study: Ivuxolimab, which targeted the costimulatory receptor OX40 (CD134), was an agonistic, fully human IgG2 monoclonal antibody. Among the approximately 54 dose-escalation patients, approximately 20 had hepatocellular carcinoma, 15 or so melanoma, 9 renal cell carcinoma and 9 head and neck cancer. Peripheral TCRbeta sequencing aimed to test whether ivuxolimab altered TCR sequence diversity and caused clonal T-cell expansion. The paper covers the monotherapy dose-escalation part of the phase I ivuxolimab trial, which included N ≈ 50 patients. The dose-escalation cohort was 80% to 90% male with a mean age of approximately 60 years, ranging from roughly 23 to 80. Intravenous ivuxolimab was administered to patients every 2 weeks at six dose levels: 0.01, 0.1, 0.3, 1.5, 3 and 10 mg/kg. Partial responses occurred in three dose-escalation patients, of whom one had hepatocellular carcinoma and two had cutaneous melanoma. Patients were allowed to have had prior anti-PD-1, anti-PD-L1 or anti-CTLA-4 therapy, and around 41% of the dose-escalation patients had previously received checkpoint inhibitors.

Patients with autoimmune disease history or receiving systemic immunosuppression were excluded from the trial. Peripheral blood for TCR sequencing was collected from all dose cohorts at baseline, on cycle 4 day 1, and on cycle 7 day 1. Samples were obtained from an open-label, multicenter, first-in-human phase I dose-escalation trial of ivuxolimab. Adults with locally advanced or metastatic melanoma, renal cell, hepatocellular, or head and neck squamous cell carcinoma were enrolled in the trial. Before TCR sequencing, CD4+ T cells and CD8+ T cells from peripheral blood were sorted into separate populations. Broad study findings and their caveats: After ivuxolimab, more expanded clones were found on average in CD8+ T cells than in CD4+ T cells. At doses of 0.1 to 3.0 mg/kg, clonal expansion of both CD4+ and CD8+ blood T cells was observed from baseline to week 6. Low levels of normalized T-cell clonal expansion were also seen in some patients who did not respond. Partial responders in the 0.1-3.0 mg/kg groups had among the lowest normalized peripheral clonal expansion, especially among CD8+ T cells. The antigen specificity of the peripheral T cells that underwent clonal expansion was not determined.

As for this clone: Its antigen is unknown. No base quality information exists; no much larger clone differs at one position.

V lost 4 bases and J lost 3 bases; the stretch between them is 19 bases long. The germline V gene encodes CDR1 SGHRS and CDR2 YFSETQ. Reading from cysteine to phenylalanine, the CDR3 counts 16 amino acids. The entry retains the CDR3 DNA only, 48 bases that are in frame from base 1. Genomic DNA was isolated from the sorted cells so that the TCRbeta CDR3 region could be sequenced. The immunoSEQ Assay was used for sequencing of TCRbeta CDR3 regions. The table comes from immuneACCESS by way of TCRdb, which keeps in-frame sequences with V and J called. Part of the clones is missing from these tables; in studies checked, under half for an unresolved V gene and the rest for unknown reasons. Counted in this sample were 50,000 to 55,000 clones; roughly 90% of them appeared once. The ten largest clones represent around 1.5% of the sample.

The sequence came from an adult with an advanced solid tumor such as melanoma, head and neck, liver or kidney cancer. The starting material was CD4+ or CD8+ T cells sorted from blood, obtained in a trial of the OX40 agonist ivuxolimab. The sequence is built from TRBV5-1 and TRBJ1-1; the D gene cannot be named for sure. The CDR3 loop reads CASSPQYRGGDTEAFF. The DNA sequence is TGCGCCAGCAGCCCGCAATACCGGGGAGGAGACACTGAAGCTTTCTTT.